Each of the 26 T cell receptor beta chains below was sequenced from the same sample in a study of shared clonotypes between healthy human individuals. Repertoires were generated with immunoSEQ multiplex PCR, while TCRdb's copy carries only in-frame clones and drops some. In the table there are approximately 650,000 clones, roughly 95% of which are singletons. CD45RO-negative, CCR7-positively selected cells formed the naive CD8 fraction, excluding terminally differentiated effector memory CD45RA+ cells. Sequencing used naive CD8+ T cells sorted from blood. The source is a woman in her thirties in good health.

This sequence joins TRBV6-6 and TRBJ2-3, with D possibly TRBD1 on 5 matching bases. This CDR3 region has 16 residues. Germline CDR1 MNHNY, CDR2 SVGAGI (reference sequence). V was pared by 6 bases and J by 0 bases, with 16 bases between. The CDR3 DNA sequence: TGTGCCAGCAGCCCAATCTATGGGGCCAGCACAGATACGCAGTATTTT. Its protein product is CASSPIYGASTDTQYF.

The CDR3 nucleotides read TGTGCCATCGGGGGTACCCACGAGCAGTACTTC. Translated, it gives CAIGGTHEQYF. V gene TRBV10-3 combines with J gene TRBJ2-7; either TRBD1 or TRBD2 may fit D (5 bases each). Germline V gene sequence: CDR1 ENHRY, CDR2 SYGVKD. Trimming pared 8 bases from V and 5 bases from J, leaving 10 bases between. The length of the CDR3 is 11 residues.

V usage is TRBV7-6 and J usage is TRBJ2-3; TRBD2 aligns across 14 bases. Looked up from germline, CDR1 is SGHVS and CDR2 is FNYEAQ. V lost 1 base, J lost 3 bases, and 9 bases stayed unmatched. The CDR3 extends over 19 amino acids. This CDR3 is CASSLDPWTSGRKTDTQYF. In DNA form, the CDR3 reads TGTGCCAGCAGCTTAGATCCCTGGACTAGCGGGAGGAAGACAGATACGCAGTATTTT.

V and J are TRBV13 and TRBJ1-2, with unresolved D. CDR3 length: 12 amino acids. The V gene's germline CDR1 is PRHDT and CDR2 FYEKMQ (reference sequence). V lost 4 bases and J 2 bases, leaving 5 bases between the germline ends. In DNA form, the CDR3 reads TGTGCCAGCAGCTCGGGGAACTATGGCTACACCTTC. Translation: CASSSGNYGYTF. Complete variable domain (other parts from reference TRBV13 and TRBJ1-2): AAGVIQSPRHLIKEKRETATLKCYPIPRHDTVYWYQQGPGQDPQFLISFYEKMQSDKGSIPDRFSAQQFSDYHSELNMSSLELGDSALYFCASSSGNYGYTFGSGTRLTVV.

The rearrangement links TRBV10-1 to TRBJ2-3, with TRBD2 matching over 11 bases. The length of the CDR3 is 17 residues. J gave up 3 bases and V 6 bases, and 11 bases lay outside the gene matches. Germline loops: CDR1 WNHNN, CDR2 SYGVQD (reference sequence). In DNA form, the CDR3 reads TGCGCCAGCAGCATTGATGTAGCGGGAGGGACGACAGATACGCAGTATTTT. Amino acid sequence: CASSIDVAGGTTDTQYF.

The chain carries TRBV19 and TRBJ2-7, with D hard to call. Looked up from germline, CDR1 is LNHDA and CDR2 is SQIVND (reference sequence). The length of the CDR3 is 12 residues. The V gene lost 5 bases and the J gene lost 4 bases, with 9 bases spanning the gap. This chain's CDR3 is CASSSDLYEQYF. The DNA of the CDR3 is TGTGCCAGTAGTTCAGACTTATACGAGCAGTACTTC.

V is TRBV19 and J is TRBJ1-4; D might be TRBD1 (5 bases). This CDR3 has 12 amino acids. Germline CDR1 is LNHDA and CDR2 is SQIVND (reference sequence). Trimming removed 3 bases at V and 12 bases at J, with 11 bases between. The CDR3 reads CASSISPRELFF. The CDR3 nucleotides read TGTGCCAGTAGTATTAGCCCCAGGGAACTGTTTTTT.

The chain has TRBV7-9 and TRBJ2-3; 12 nucleotides match TRBD2. CDR3 length: 18 amino acids. In germline, CDR1 is SEHNR, CDR2 FQNEAQ (reference sequence). Losses at the gene ends were 2 bases for V and 2 bases for J; bases not matched to a gene: 8. CDR3 amino acids: CASSLRLAGDGTTDTQYF. The CDR3 DNA follows: TGTGCCAGCAGCTTACGACTAGCGGGAGATGGGACCACAGATACGCAGTATTTT.

The rearrangement links TRBV15 to TRBJ1-5; 10 positions agree with TRBD1. Per germline, CDR1 LNHNV and CDR2 YYDKDF (reference sequence). The CDR3 length is 14 residues. The ends lost 8 bases at V and 4 bases at J; junction bases unmatched: 5. The CDR3 protein is CATLEDRGNQPQHF. The CDR3 bases are TGTGCCACCCTTGAGGACAGGGGGAATCAGCCCCAGCATTTT.

The chain carries TRBV4-1 and TRBJ1-1; D call uncertain. Per germline, CDR1 MGHRA and CDR2 YSYEKL. The CDR3 is made up of 14 amino acids. Trimming shortened V by 0 bases and J by 3 bases, and 8 bases separated the two germline ends. CDR3 region: CASSQESLDTEAFF. In nucleotides, the CDR3 is TGCGCCAGCAGCCAAGAGTCTCTGGACACTGAAGCTTTCTTT.

The V gene is TRBV19, the J gene TRBJ1-3, with D possibly matching TRBD1 (5 bases). V lost 5 bases, J lost 0 bases, and 14 bases lay in between. The V gene's germline CDR1 is LNHDA and CDR2 SQIVND (reference sequence). This CDR3 comprises 16 residues. The CDR3 nucleotides read TGTGCCAGTAGTCAGACCGGGACGGCCTCTGGAAACACCATATATTTT. Protein: CASSQTGTASGNTIYF.

V is TRBV7-8 and J is TRBJ2-3; D gene uncertain. Trimming pared 5 bases from V and 6 bases from J, leaving 12 bases between. Per germline, CDR1 SGHVS and CDR2 FQNEAQ. The CDR3 runs to 13 residues. CDR3 protein: CASSPRLWDTQYF. As DNA, the CDR3 is TGTGCCAGCAGCCCCAGGCTGTGGGATACGCAGTATTTT.

The chain couples TRBV27 to TRBJ1-2; 7 bases match TRBD1. The length of the CDR3 is 13 residues. The V segment lost 6 bases and the J segment 4 bases; nucleotides outside the gene matches: 5. The germline CDR1 and CDR2 sequences are MNHEY and SMNVEV (reference sequence). The CDR3 sequence is CASSSQGSYGYTF. The CDR3 nucleotides read TGTGCCAGCAGCTCACAGGGGAGCTATGGCTACACCTTC.

The genes are TRBV7-6 and TRBJ1-1; no definite D call. V was shortened by 1 base and J by 5 bases, with 17 bases between the two germline ends. Germline V gives CDR1 SGHVS, CDR2 FNYEAQ. This CDR3 is built from 16 residues. The CDR3 sequence is CASSLVSGSPGTEAFF. The CDR3 nucleotides read TGTGCCAGCAGCTTAGTAAGCGGGTCGCCCGGGACTGAAGCTTTCTTT.

This clone was seen only once. This chain uses TRBV19 with TRBJ2-7; D call uncertain. Deletions cut 6 bases from V and 5 bases from J, with 14 bases between. The CDR3 extends over 13 amino acids. Germline values: CDR1 LNHDA, CDR2 SQIVND (reference sequence). CDR3 sequence (DNA): TGTGCCAGTAGGCCACGTTGGGGAAACGAGCAGTACTTC. It codes for CASRPRWGNEQYF.

This clone was found a few times. V usage is TRBV9 and J usage is TRBJ1-1; 9 nucleotides match TRBD1. The CDR3 runs 15 residues. The V and J ends lost 4 bases and 1 base, in that order; junction bases with no gene match: 5. CDR1 and CDR2 (germline): SGDLS, YYNGEE. The CDR3 DNA reads TGTGCCAGCAGCCCCGCGGGACAGGGGAACACTGAAGCTTTCTTT. This translates into CASSPAGQGNTEAFF. Combining the CDR3 with reference TRBV9 and TRBJ1-1 gives the whole variable domain DSGVTQTPKHLITATGQRVTLRCSPRSGDLSVYWYQQSLDQGLQFLIQYYNGEERAKGNILERFSAQQFPDLHSELNLSSLELGDSALYFCASSPAGQGNTEAFFGQGTRLTVV.

Comments on this clone: The same CDR3 arises from other DNA sequences in this sample as well. V usage is TRBV28 and J usage is TRBJ2-1; D is unresolved. This CDR3 has 14 amino acids. Trimming stripped 3 bases from V and 4 bases from J, with 10 bases between. Germline V lookup: CDR1 MDHEN, CDR2 SYDVKM. As DNA, the CDR3 is TGTGCCAGCAGTTTGGAGCAGTTTTACAATGAGCAGTTCTTC. Encoded protein: CASSLEQFYNEQFF.

The V gene is TRBV7-8, the J gene TRBJ1-1; unclear D gene. Trimming pared 8 bases from V and 4 bases from J, leaving 17 bases between. This CDR3 is built from 14 residues. Germline V gene lookup returns CDR1 SGHVS and CDR2 FQNEAQ. The CDR3 DNA reads TGTGCCAGCGGGGTGGGGATCTTCGGCACTGAAGCTTTCTTT. It encodes CASGVGIFGTEAFF.

The rearrangement joins TRBV6-1 to TRBJ2-7; TRBD1 matches at 8 bases. After removal of 2 bases from V and 6 bases from J, the junction contained 9 bases not matched to a gene. CDR1 and CDR2 from the germline V gene are MNHNS and SASEGT. The CDR3 has 15 residues. CDR3 bases: TGTGCCAGCAGTGAATCTCGGACAGGGTCTCTCGAGCAGTACTTC. It yields the protein CASSESRTGSLEQYF.

This chain links TRBV4-1 with TRBJ2-7; 8 bases are shared with TRBD1. V gave up 1 base and J gave up 6 bases; unmatched junction bases: 11. The length of the CDR3 is 16 residues. The V gene's germline CDR1 is MGHRA and CDR2 YSYEKL. The chain's CDR3 is CASSQVLGRGRREQYF. DNA for the CDR3: TGCGCCAGCAGCCAAGTCCTCGGCAGGGGGCGCCGCGAGCAGTACTTC.

The V gene is TRBV4-2, the J gene TRBJ1-4; maybe TRBD1 (6 bases). The CDR3 sequence is 16 residues long. CDR1 and CDR2 (germline): LGHNA, YNFKEQ. V lost 0 bases, J lost 8 bases, and 16 bases lay in between. The CDR3 protein is CASSQEFGGLGEKLFF. The CDR3 bases are TGTGCCAGCAGCCAAGAATTCGGGGGCCTCGGGGAAAAACTGTTTTTT.

The chain combines TRBV28 with TRBJ2-7; possible D gene TRBD2, 5 bases. Germline CDR1 is MDHEN and CDR2 is SYDVKM. This CDR3 comprises 15 residues. Trimming took off 3 bases at V and 1 base at J, with 13 bases between the two ends. In DNA form, the CDR3 reads TGTGCCAGCAGTTTCGGAGGTTCCCGTTCCTACGAGCAGTACTTC. Its protein is CASSFGGSRSYEQYF.

The chain links TRBV7-9 to TRBJ2-1; 8 bases line up with TRBD2. Germline-derived CDR1 and CDR2 are SEHNR and FQNEAQ (reference sequence). Losses at the gene ends were 6 bases for V and 3 bases for J; bases not matched to a gene: 4. The CDR3 has 14 amino acids. This CDR3 reads CASSPGLGYNEQFF. The DNA of the CDR3 is TGTGCCAGCAGTCCGGGACTAGGCTACAATGAGCAGTTCTTC.

This sequence joins TRBV19 and TRBJ1-1; a weak D match, TRBD1 (5 bases). The CDR3 covers 17 residues. Trimming took 1 base from V and 1 from J, leaving 16 bases between them. The germline CDR1 and CDR2 sequences are LNHDA and SQIVND (reference sequence). In nucleotides, the CDR3 is TGTGCCAGTAGTATAGGGGGACCCTGGACTGAGAACACTGAAGCTTTCTTT. Translated, it gives CASSIGGPWTENTEAFF.

In this sample, this clone turned up once. The genes are TRBV27 and TRBJ1-1; possible D gene TRBD1, 6 bases. The CDR3 extends over 13 amino acids. The ends were cut back, 5 bases at V and 4 bases at J, with 11 bases in the middle. CDR1 and CDR2 (germline): MNHEY, SMNVEV (reference sequence). CDR3 loop: CASSGTGFTEAFF. In DNA form, the CDR3 reads TGTGCCAGCAGTGGCACAGGGTTCACTGAAGCTTTCTTT.

J is TRBJ2-7 and V is TRBV7-9; D is possibly TRBD1 or TRBD2 (5 bases each). Germline-derived CDR1 and CDR2 are SEHNR and FQNEAQ (reference sequence). This CDR3 has 13 residues. V dropped 5 bases and J dropped 5 bases, with 13 bases sitting between them. CDR3 region: CASSGMGRDEQYF. CDR3 nucleotides: TGTGCCAGCAGCGGGATGGGACGGGACGAGCAGTACTTC. Supplemented by reference TRBV7-9 and TRBJ2-7, the full variable domain reads DTGVSQNPRHKITKRGQNVTFRCDPISEHNRLYWYRQTLGQGPEFLTYFQNEAQLEKSRLLSDRFSAERPKGSFSTLEIQRTEQGDSAMYLCASSGMGRDEQYFGPGTRLTVT.